A selection of T cell receptor beta chains follows, all from one sample in a study of blood T cells in healthy people across ages. TCRdb recomputed calls from the 5' RACE reads with MiXCR, one row per CDR3 protein. The sample lists 800,000 to 950,000 distinct CDR3 sequences; about 34% were seen once. Sequencing input: blood. These receptors came from a man between 18 and 35 years old in good health. Each CDR3 is given with its conserved first and last residue. A D gene is named only where the DNA matches it firmly. For some rows the clone size is stated as once, few or many, or as a class when expanded; others skip it.

j_call | v_call | cdr3_length | clone_size | d_call | cdr3_aa | cdr3_nt
TRBJ2-5 | TRBV20-1 | 14 | . | TRBD1 | CSARPQGAGETQYF | TGCAGTGCTAGACCTCAGGGGGCGGGTGAGACCCAGTACTTC
TRBJ2-7 | TRBV2 | 12 | few | . | CAGLSDSYEQYF | TGTGCCGGGTTATCGGACTCCTACGAGCAGTACTTC
TRBJ2-1 | TRBV20-1 | 11 | few | . | CSASLEAEQFF | TGCAGTGCTAGCCTAGAGGCTGAGCAGTTCTTC
TRBJ2-7 | TRBV19 | 17 | . | TRBD1 | CASSTPRWRTGGYEQYF | TGTGCCAGTAGTACTCCCCGGTGGAGGACAGGGGGATACGAGCAGTACTTC
TRBJ2-1 | TRBV4-3 | 17 | . | . | CASSQEKNLPAGDEQFF | TGCGCCAGCAGCCAAGAGAAGAACCTCCCTGCTGGCGATGAGCAGTTCTTC
TRBJ2-5 | TRBV5-1 | 15 | few | TRBD2 | CASSLAGGQGETQYF | TGCGCCAGCAGCTTGGCGGGGGGGCAAGGAGAGACCCAGTACTTC
TRBJ2-5 | TRBV3-1 | 12 | few | . | CASSQGDETQYF | TGTGCCAGCAGCCAAGGGGACGAGACCCAGTACTTC
TRBJ1-2 | TRBV4-1 | 15 | few | TRBD1 | CASSRLPGTGDGYTF | TGCGCCAGCAGCCGCCTACCCGGGACAGGGGACGGCTACACCTTC
TRBJ1-6 | TRBV7-2 | 14 | many | TRBD1 | CASSLSGGNSPLHF | TGTGCCAGCAGCTTGTCAGGGGGTAATTCACCCCTCCACTTT
TRBJ1-1 | TRBV12-3/TRBV12-4 | 12 | . | . | CASSIGTTEAFF | TGTGCCAGCAGCATAGGGACAACTGAAGCTTTCTTT
TRBJ2-1 | TRBV11-1 | 17 | few | TRBD2 | CASSPPGLAGSYNEQFF | TGTGCCAGCAGCCCGCCGGGACTAGCGGGCTCCTACAATGAGCAGTTCTTC
TRBJ2-6 | TRBV12-3/TRBV12-4 | 16 | many | TRBD1 | CASTRTGRAGANVLTF | TGTGCCAGCACCAGGACAGGGAGAGCTGGGGCCAACGTCCTGACTTTC
TRBJ1-5 | TRBV12-3/TRBV12-4 | 15 | . | . | CASSAGPSYNQPQHF | TGTGCCAGCAGTGCCGGGCCATCCTACAATCAGCCCCAGCATTTT
TRBJ1-1 | TRBV4-1 | 15 | once | TRBD1 | CASSHGQGRNTEAFF | TGCGCCAGCAGCCATGGACAGGGGAGGAACACTGAAGCTTTCTTT
TRBJ1-2 | TRBV4-3 | 14 | many | . | CASSQDLGNYGYTF | TGCGCCAGCAGCCAAGATCTGGGGAATTATGGCTACACCTTC
TRBJ2-6 | TRBV20-1 | 15 | . | TRBD1 | CSARATGVGANVLTF | TGCAGTGCTAGAGCGACAGGGGTTGGGGCCAACGTCCTGACTTTC
TRBJ2-4 | TRBV5-4 | 15 | . | TRBD1 | CASSSGGIAKNIQYF | TGTGCCAGCAGCTCAGGGGGAATAGCCAAAAACATTCAGTACTTC
TRBJ1-1 | TRBV5-1 | 14 | few | TRBD1 | CASRGTGENTEAFF | TGCGCCAGCAGGGGGACAGGGGAGAACACTGAAGCTTTCTTT
TRBJ1-1 | TRBV5-1 | 15 | few | . | CASSPSPAGGTEAFF | TGCGCCAGCAGCCCGTCTCCTGCGGGGGGTACTGAAGCTTTCTTT
TRBJ1-3 | TRBV20-1 | 14 | few | . | CSARYGQIGNTIYF | TGCAGTGCTAGATACGGTCAGATTGGAAACACCATATATTTT
TRBJ2-5 | TRBV7-9 | 15 | few | . | CASSHYTSYGETQYF | TGTGCCAGCAGCCATTATACTAGTTATGGAGAGACCCAGTACTTC
TRBJ1-1 | TRBV13 | 14 | . | . | CASSVKAGSTEAFF | TGTGCCAGCAGCGTAAAGGCGGGGTCGACTGAAGCTTTCTTT
TRBJ2-3 | TRBV12-3/TRBV12-4 | 14 | many | . | CASIGTPSTDTQYF | TGTGCCAGCATCGGGACCCCGAGCACAGATACGCAGTATTTT
TRBJ2-1 | TRBV27 | 14 | many | . | CASTVRGAYNEQFF | TGTGCCAGCACCGTACGGGGGGCTTACAATGAGCAGTTCTTC